This T cell receptor beta chain was sequenced in a study of identical twins' blood T cells. TCRdb used MiXCR to reprocess the 5' RACE reads, holding one entry per CDR3 protein. The data show hundreds of thousands of distinct CDR3 sequences, about 28% seen once. V lost 2 bases, J lost 3 bases, and 11 bases lay in between. This CDR3 is 14 amino acids long. Germline values: CDR1 DFQATT, CDR2 SNEGSKA (reference sequence). Donors were six healthy women in three monozygous twin pairs. This chain links TRBV20-1 with TRBJ1-5; unclear D gene. The TCR comes from a woman between 18 and 49 years old in good health. Material: PBMCs. CDR3 loop: CSARPRGVNQPQHF. The DNA for the CDR3 is TGCAGTGCTAGACCTCGGGGTGTCAATCAGCCCCAGCATTTT.